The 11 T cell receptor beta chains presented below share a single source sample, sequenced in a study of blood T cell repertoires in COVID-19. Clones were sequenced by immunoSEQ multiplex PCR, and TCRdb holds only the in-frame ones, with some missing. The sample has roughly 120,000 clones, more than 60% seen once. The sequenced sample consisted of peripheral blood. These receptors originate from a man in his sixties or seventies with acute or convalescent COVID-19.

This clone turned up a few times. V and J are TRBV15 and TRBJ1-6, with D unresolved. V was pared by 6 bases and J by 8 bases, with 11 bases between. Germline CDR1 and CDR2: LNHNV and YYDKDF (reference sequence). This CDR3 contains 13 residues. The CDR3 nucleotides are TGTGCCACCAGTCCCAGGAAAGATTCACCCCTCCACTTT. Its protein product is CATSPRKDSPLHF.

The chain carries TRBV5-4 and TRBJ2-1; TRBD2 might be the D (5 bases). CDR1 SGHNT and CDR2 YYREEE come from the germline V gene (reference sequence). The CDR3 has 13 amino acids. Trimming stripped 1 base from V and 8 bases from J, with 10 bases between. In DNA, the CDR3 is TGTGCCAGCAGCTTGCCCCACGGGGATGAGCAGTTCTTC. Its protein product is CASSLPHGDEQFF.

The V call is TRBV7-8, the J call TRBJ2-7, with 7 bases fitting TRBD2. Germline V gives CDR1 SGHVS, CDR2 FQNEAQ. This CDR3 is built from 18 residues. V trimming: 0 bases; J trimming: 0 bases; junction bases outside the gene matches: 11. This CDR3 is CASSLALTSPRRSYEQYF. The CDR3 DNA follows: TGTGCCAGCAGCTTAGCGCTGACTAGCCCTAGGCGCTCCTACGAGCAGTACTTC.

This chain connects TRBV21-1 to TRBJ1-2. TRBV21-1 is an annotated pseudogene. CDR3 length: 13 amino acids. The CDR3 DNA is TGTGCCAGCAGCCCGGAGGAGGGTGACGGCTACACCTTC. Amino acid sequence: CASSPEEGDGYTF.

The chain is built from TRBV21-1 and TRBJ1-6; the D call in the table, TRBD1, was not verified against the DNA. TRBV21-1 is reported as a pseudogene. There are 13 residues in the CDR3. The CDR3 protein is CASSLGLCPPLHF. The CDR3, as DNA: TGTGCCAGCAGCCTGGGGCTCTGTCCACCCCTCCACTTT.

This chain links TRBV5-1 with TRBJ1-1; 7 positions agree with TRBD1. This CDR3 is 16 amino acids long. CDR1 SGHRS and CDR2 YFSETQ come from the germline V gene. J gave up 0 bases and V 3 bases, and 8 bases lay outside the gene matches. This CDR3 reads CASSSRDSPLNTEAFF. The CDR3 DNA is TGCGCCAGCAGCTCACGGGACAGCCCTCTGAACACTGAAGCTTTCTTT. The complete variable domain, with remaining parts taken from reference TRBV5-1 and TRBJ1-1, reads KAGVTQTPRYLIKTRGQQVTLSCSPISGHRSVSWYQQTPGQGLQFLFEYFSETQRNKGNFPGRFSGRQFSNSRSEMNVSTLELGDSALYLCASSSRDSPLNTEAFFGQGTRLTVV.

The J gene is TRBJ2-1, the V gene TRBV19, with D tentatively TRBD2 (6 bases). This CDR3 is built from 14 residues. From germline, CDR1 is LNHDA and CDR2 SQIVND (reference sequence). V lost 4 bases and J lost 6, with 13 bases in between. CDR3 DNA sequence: TGTGCCAGTAGTACGCTAGCGCTTGCCAATGAGCAGTTCTTC. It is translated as CASSTLALANEQFF.

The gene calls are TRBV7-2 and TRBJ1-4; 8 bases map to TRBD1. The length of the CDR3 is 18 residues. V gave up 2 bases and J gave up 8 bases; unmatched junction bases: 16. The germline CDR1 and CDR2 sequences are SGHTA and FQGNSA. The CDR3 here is CASSLLGQDLRPGEKLFF. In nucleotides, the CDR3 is TGTGCCAGCAGCTTATTGGGACAGGACCTCCGGCCAGGGGAAAAACTGTTTTTT.

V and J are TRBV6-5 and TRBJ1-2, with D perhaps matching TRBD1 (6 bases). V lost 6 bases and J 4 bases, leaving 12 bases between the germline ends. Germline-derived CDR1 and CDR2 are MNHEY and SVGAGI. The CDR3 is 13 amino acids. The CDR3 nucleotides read TGTGCCAGCAGGATGGACAGCTCCTATGGCTACACCTTC. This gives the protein CASRMDSSYGYTF.

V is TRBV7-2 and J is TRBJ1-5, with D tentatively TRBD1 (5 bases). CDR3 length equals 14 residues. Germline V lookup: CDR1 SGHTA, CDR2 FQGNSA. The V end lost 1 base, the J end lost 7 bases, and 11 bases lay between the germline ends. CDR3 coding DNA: TGTGCCAGCAGCTTAGTTCAGGGATTCCAGCCCCAGCATTTT. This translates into CASSLVQGFQPQHF.

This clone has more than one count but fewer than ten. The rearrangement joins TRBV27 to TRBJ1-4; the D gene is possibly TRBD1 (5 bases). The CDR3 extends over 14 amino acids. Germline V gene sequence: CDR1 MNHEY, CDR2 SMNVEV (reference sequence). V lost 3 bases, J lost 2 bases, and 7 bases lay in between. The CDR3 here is CASSFDSTNEKLFF. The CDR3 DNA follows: TGTGCCAGCAGTTTTGACAGTACTAATGAAAAACTGTTTTTT.